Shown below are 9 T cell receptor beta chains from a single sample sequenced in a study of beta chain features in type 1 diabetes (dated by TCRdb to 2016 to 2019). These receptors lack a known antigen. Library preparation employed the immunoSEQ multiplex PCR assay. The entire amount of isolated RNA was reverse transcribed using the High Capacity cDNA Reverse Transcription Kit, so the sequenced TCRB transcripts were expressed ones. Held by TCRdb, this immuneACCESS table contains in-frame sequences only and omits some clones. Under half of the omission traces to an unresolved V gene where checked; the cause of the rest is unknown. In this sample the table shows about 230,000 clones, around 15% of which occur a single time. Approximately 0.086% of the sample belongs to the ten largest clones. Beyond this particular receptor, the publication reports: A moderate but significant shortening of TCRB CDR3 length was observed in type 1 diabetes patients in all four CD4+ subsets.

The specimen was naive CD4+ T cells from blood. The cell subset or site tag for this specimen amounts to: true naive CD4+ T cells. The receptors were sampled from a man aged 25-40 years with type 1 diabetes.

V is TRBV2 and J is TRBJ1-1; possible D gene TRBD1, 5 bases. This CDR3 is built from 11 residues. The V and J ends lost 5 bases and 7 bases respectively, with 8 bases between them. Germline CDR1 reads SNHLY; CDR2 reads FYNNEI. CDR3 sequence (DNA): TGTGCCAGCAGTCGGGACGGTGAAGCTTTCTTT. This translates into CASSRDGEAFF.

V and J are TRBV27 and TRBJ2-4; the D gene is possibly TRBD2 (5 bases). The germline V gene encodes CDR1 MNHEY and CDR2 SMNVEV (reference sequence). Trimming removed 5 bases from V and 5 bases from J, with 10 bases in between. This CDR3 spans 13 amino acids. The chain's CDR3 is CASSLYGENIQYF. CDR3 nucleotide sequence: TGTGCCAGCAGTCTCTACGGGGAAAACATTCAGTACTTC.

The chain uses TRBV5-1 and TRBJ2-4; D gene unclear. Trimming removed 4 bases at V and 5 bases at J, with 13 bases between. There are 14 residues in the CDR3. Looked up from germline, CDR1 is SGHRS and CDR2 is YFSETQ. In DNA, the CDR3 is TGCGCCAGCAGCCCCTCACCAGTCGAAAACATTCAGTACTTC. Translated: CASSPSPVENIQYF.

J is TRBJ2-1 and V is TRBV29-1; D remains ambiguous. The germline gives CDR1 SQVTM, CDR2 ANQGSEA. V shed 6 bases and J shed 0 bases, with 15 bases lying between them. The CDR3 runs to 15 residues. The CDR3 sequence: CSVGPWPSSYNEQFF. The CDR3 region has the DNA TGCAGCGTGGGCCCTTGGCCGAGCTCCTACAATGAGCAGTTCTTC.

The CDR3 nucleotides read TGCAGCGTTGAGGTGGGGCTCGAGACCCAGTACTTC. This sequence encodes CSVEVGLETQYF. The chain uses TRBV29-1 and TRBJ2-5, with a possible D match to TRBD1 (5 bases). CDR1 is SQVTM and CDR2 is ANQGSEA in the germline V gene. This CDR3 region has 12 residues. V dropped 3 bases and J dropped 5 bases, with 10 bases sitting between them.

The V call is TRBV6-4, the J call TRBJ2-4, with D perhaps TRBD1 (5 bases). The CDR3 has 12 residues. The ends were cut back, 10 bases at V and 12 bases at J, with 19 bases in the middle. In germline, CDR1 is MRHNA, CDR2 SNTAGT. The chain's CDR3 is CATKGNFINQYF. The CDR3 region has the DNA TGTGCCACCAAGGGGAACTTTATTAATCAGTACTTC.

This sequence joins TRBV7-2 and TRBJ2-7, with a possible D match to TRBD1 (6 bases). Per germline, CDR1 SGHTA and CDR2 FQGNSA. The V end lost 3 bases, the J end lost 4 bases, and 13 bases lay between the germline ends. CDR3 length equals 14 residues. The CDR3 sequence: CASSFGQSGYEQYF. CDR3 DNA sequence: TGTGCCAGCAGCTTCGGACAGTCTGGGTACGAGCAGTACTTC.

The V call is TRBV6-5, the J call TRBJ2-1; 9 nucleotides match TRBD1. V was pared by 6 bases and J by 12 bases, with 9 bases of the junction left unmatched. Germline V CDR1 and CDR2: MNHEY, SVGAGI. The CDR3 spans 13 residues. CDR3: CASSLAGTGLQFF. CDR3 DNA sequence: TGTGCCAGCAGCCTTGCCGGGACAGGGTTGCAGTTCTTC.

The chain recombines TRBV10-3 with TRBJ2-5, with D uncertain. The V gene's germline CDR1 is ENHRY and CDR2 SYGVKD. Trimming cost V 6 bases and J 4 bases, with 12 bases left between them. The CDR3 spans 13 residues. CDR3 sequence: CAISPVMRETQYF. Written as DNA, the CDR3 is TGTGCCATCAGCCCCGTCATGAGAGAGACCCAGTACTTC.